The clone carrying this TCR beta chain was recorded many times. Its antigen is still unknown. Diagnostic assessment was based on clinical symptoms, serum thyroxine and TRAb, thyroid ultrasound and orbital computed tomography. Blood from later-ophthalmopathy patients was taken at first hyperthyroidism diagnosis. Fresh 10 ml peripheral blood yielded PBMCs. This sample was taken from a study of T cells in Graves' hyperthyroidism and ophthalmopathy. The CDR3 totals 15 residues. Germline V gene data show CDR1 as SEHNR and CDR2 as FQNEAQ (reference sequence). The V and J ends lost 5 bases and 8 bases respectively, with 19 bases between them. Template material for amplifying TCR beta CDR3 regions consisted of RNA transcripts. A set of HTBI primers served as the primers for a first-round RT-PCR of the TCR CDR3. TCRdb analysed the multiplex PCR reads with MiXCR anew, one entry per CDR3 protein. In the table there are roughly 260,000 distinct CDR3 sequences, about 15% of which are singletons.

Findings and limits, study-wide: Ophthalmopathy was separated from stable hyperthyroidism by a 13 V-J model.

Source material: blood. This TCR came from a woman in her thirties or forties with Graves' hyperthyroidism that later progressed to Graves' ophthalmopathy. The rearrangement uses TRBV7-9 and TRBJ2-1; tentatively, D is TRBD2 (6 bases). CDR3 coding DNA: TGTGCCAGCAGCCCCCGGGACTCGATACGGGATGAGCAGTTCTTC. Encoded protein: CASSPRDSIRDEQFF.